A selection of T cell receptor beta chains follows, all from one sample in a study of glioma-infiltrating T cells. TCRdb fed the multiplex PCR reads into MiXCR, producing one record per CDR3 protein. Among 150,000 to 200,000 distinct CDR3 sequences listed, more than 35% were seen once. The sample consisted of glioma tissue, nonneoplastic brain tissue, or PBMCs (not recorded which). The receptors were sampled from a human donor with low-grade glioma or glioblastoma, undergoing nonglioma brain surgery, or in good health (not recorded which). The CDR3 runs from the conserved cysteine through the conserved F or W. Fields, in order: J gene, clone size, V gene, CDR3 protein. Some rows have no size entry. The others give once, few or many, or a class for an expanded clone.

>TRBJ2-3|few|TRBV3-1
CASSRATNTDTQYF
>TRBJ2-5|-|TRBV11-2
CASRLASGSPPDF
>TRBJ2-7|few|TRBV6-2/TRBV6-3
CAISVDRMSSYEQYF
>TRBJ1-4|many|TRBV15
CATSRTQDRGHEKLFF
>TRBJ2-1|many|TRBV7-2
CASKTGGRDEQFF
>TRBJ2-2|-|TRBV6-5
CASSYKAGGPGTVELLF
>TRBJ1-1|many|TRBV6-1
CASSLGDSTEAFF
>TRBJ2-3|many|TRBV15
CATSLKGGGTDTQYF
>TRBJ2-5|many|TRBV6-2/TRBV6-3
CASSYARTEQETQYF
>TRBJ2-4|-|TRBV11-2
CASSHLKGAKNIQYF
>TRBJ1-4|-|TRBV19
CASSGRDRNNEKLFF
>TRBJ2-1|many|TRBV20-1
CSAAQTGYNEQFF
>TRBJ2-7|many|TRBV6-1
CASRRLAGFYEQYF
>TRBJ2-3|many|TRBV15
CATRHPGESTDTQYF
>TRBJ2-3|-|TRBV12-3/TRBV12-4
CASAVPRLTTTDTQYF
>TRBJ2-7|few|TRBV20-1
CSARAGSAYEQYF
>TRBJ1-5|once|TRBV20-1
CIASGGMSNQPQHF
>TRBJ2-1|once|TRBV12-3/TRBV12-4
CASTETSVISEQFF
>TRBJ2-1|-|TRBV27
CASGDFNNEQFF
>TRBJ2-1|many|TRBV7-2
CASSLAGLAYNEQFF
>TRBJ2-7|many|TRBV28
CASSAGFSLSYEQYF
>TRBJ2-1|large|TRBV6-1
CASKASSVGEQFF
>TRBJ1-1|-|TRBV15
CATSRDRVNTEAFF
>TRBJ2-7|-|TRBV7-2
CASTLGGSSYEQYF